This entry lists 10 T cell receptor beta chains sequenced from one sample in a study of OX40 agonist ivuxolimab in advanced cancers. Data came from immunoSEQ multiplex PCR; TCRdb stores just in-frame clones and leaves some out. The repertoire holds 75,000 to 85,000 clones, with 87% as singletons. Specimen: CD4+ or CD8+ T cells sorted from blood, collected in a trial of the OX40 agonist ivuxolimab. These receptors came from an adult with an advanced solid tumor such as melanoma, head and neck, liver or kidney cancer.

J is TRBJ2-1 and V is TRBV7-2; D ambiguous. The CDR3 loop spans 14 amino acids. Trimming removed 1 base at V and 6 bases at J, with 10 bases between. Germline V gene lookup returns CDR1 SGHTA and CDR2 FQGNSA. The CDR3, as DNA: TGTGCCAGCAGCTTAGACGTTGTAACCAATGAGCAGTTCTTC. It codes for CASSLDVVTNEQFF.

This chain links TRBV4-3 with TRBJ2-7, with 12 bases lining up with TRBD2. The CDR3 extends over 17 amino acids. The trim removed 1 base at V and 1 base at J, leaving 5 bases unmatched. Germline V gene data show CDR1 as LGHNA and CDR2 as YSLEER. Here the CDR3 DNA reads TGCGCCAGCAGCCAAGTTCCCGGACTAGCGGGGTCCTACGAGCAGTACTTC. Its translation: CASSQVPGLAGSYEQYF.

The CDR3 sequence is CSAALGDEQYF. The DNA for the CDR3 is TGCAGTGCTGCCCTGGGGGACGAGCAGTACTTC. J is TRBJ2-7 and V is TRBV20-1; possibly TRBD1 or TRBD2 for D (5 bases each). Trimming took off 5 bases at V and 5 bases at J, with 10 bases between the two ends. The germline V gene encodes CDR1 DFQATT and CDR2 SNEGSKA (reference sequence). The CDR3 runs 11 residues.

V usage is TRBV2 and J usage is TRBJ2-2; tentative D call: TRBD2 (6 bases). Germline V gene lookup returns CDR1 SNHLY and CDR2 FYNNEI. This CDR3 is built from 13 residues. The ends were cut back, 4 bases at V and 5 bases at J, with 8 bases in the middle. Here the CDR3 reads CASSVEGTGELFF. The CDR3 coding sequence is TGTGCCAGCAGTGTGGAGGGGACCGGGGAGCTGTTTTTT.

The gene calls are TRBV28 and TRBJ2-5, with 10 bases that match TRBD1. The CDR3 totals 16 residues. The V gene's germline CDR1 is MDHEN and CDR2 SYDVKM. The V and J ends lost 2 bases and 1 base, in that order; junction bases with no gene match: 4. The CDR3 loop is CASSLLGTGAQETQYF. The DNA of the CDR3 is TGTGCCAGCAGTTTACTTGGGACAGGGGCCCAAGAGACCCAGTACTTC.

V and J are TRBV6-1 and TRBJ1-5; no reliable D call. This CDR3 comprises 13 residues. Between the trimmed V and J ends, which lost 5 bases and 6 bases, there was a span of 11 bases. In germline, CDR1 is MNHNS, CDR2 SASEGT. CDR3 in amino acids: CASSSEFGQPQHF. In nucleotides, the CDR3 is TGTGCCAGCAGTAGTGAGTTTGGTCAGCCCCAGCATTTT.

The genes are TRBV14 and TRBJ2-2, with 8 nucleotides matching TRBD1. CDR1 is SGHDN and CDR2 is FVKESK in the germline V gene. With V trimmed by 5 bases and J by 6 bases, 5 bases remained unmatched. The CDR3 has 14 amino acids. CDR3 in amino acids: CASSAWTGPGELFF. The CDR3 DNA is TGTGCCAGCAGCGCGTGGACAGGGCCCGGGGAGCTGTTTTTT.

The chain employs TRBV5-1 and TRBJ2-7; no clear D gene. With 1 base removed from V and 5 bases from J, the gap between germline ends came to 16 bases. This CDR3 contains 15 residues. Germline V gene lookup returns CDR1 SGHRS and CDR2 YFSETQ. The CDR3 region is CASSLSLQSVDEQYF. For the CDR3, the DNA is TGCGCCAGCAGCTTGTCGCTACAATCGGTGGACGAGCAGTACTTC.

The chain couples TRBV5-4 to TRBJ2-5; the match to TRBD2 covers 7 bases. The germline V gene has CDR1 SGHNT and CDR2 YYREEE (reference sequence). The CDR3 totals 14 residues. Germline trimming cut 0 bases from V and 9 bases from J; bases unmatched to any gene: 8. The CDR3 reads CASSLAGGSGAQYF. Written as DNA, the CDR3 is TGTGCCAGCAGCTTGGCTGGTGGGAGCGGGGCCCAGTACTTC.

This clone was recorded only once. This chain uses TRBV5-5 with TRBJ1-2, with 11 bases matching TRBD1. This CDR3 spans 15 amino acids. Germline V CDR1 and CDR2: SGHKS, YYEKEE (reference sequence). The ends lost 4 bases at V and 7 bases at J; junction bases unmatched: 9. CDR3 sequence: CASSLDRGLIGGYTF. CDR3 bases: TGTGCCAGCAGCCTGGACAGGGGGCTAATTGGTGGCTACACCTTC.